This TCR beta chain originates from a study of OX40 agonist ivuxolimab in advanced cancers. As for the study in general: One hepatocellular carcinoma and a couple of cutaneous melanoma patients partially responded.

Clones were sequenced by immunoSEQ multiplex PCR, and TCRdb holds only the in-frame ones, with some missing. The sample has 52,000 or so clones, over 75% seen once. The CDR3 length is 16 residues. Germline trimming cut 2 bases from V and 1 base from J; bases unmatched to any gene: 6. Germline V gene data show CDR1 as SGHNT and CDR2 as YYREEE (reference sequence). The chain joins TRBV5-4 to TRBJ2-3, with TRBD1 matching 8 bases. The receptor comes from an adult with an advanced solid tumor such as melanoma, head and neck, liver or kidney cancer. Sequenced material: CD4+ or CD8+ T cells sorted from blood, taken in a trial of the OX40 agonist ivuxolimab. The CDR3 DNA reads TGTGCCAGCAGCTTCCCCGGGACAGGCCGCACAGATACGCAGTATTTT. Translated, it gives CASSFPGTGRTDTQYF.